This TCR beta chain was found in a study of T cells in Graves' hyperthyroidism and ophthalmopathy. Regions amplified from RNA transcripts were the TCR beta CDR3 regions. The HTBI primer set drove a first-round RT-PCR of the TCR CDR3. MiXCR, run by TCRdb on the multiplex PCR reads, gives a single entry per CDR3 protein. The table lists a few hundred thousand distinct CDR3 sequences, around 14% of them singletons. As regards this clonotype: What it binds is unknown.

Findings and limits, study-wide: Also found in blood were most expanded thyroid clonotypes above 0.001. In the analysis, a 13 V-J model separated ophthalmopathy from stable hyperthyroidism.

Germline V gene lookup returns CDR1 LGHNA and CDR2 YNFKEQ. V dropped 0 bases and J dropped 7 bases, with 13 bases sitting between them. CDR3 length: 16 residues. Hyperthyroidism was newly diagnosed in patients aged 18 to 65 (duration under 2 months). J is TRBJ1-6 and V is TRBV4-2; D not certain. What was sequenced was blood. The receptor's source is a woman aged 25 to 39 with Graves' hyperthyroidism that later progressed to Graves' ophthalmopathy. The CDR3, as DNA: TGTGCCAGCAGCCAAGATCAAGCGGGTTCCAATTCACCCCTCCACTTT. Protein sequence: CASSQDQAGSNSPLHF.